This T cell receptor beta chain was identified during a study of blood T cell repertoires in COVID-19. Assay used: immunoSEQ multiplex PCR; TCRdb lists only in-frame clones, some missing. The sample contains 350,000 or so clones, around 87% of which appear only once. The TCR sequence derives from a woman younger than 45 with COVID-19, enrolled during active disease. Sample: peripheral blood.

The CDR3 DNA is TGCGCCAGCAGCCCAGAGCCTAGCGGGAGTGGATACAATGAGCAGTTCTTC. Translating gives CASSPEPSGSGYNEQFF. The rearrangement links TRBV4-1 to TRBJ2-1; 10 positions match TRBD2. The CDR3 has 17 residues. The V gene end was trimmed by 4 bases and the J gene end by 4 bases; junction bases not matched to a gene: 10. The germline gives CDR1 MGHRA, CDR2 YSYEKL.